This T cell receptor (beta chain) originates from a study of T-cell memory formation after mild COVID-19 listed by TCRdb under 2021. Looking at the study overall: Most TCR sequence clusters were specific to one of the two donors. In two donors, T-cell clones that expanded and contracted after mild COVID-19 were tracked by sequencing TCRalpha and TCRbeta repertoires over time. Two young, previously healthy adult volunteers made up the cohort, one male and one female.

Sequenced on an Illumina NovaSeq 6000. TCRalpha and TCRbeta cDNA libraries were constructed by 5'RACE with constant-segment primers, with sample barcodes and unique molecular identifiers being introduced. RNA was extracted from every sample with Trizol reagent. The libraries were amplified in two PCR steps, and the second step added a second sample barcode and Illumina TruSeq adapters. The libraries were sequenced on an Illumina NovaSeq using 2 x 150 bp paired-end reads. The paper's data handling went like this. Demultiplexing of reads and collapsing into UMI-guided consensus sequences were performed with migec v1.2.7. Using mixcr v2.1.11, UMI consensuses were aligned to TRA and TRB V and J templates and then assembled into clonotypes. Expanded or contracted clonotypes were those called significant by both edgeR and NoisET, with noise models trained on biological replicates. For edgeR calls, a false discovery rate-adjusted p below 0.01 and a log2 fold-change threshold of 1 were applied. PCA with hierarchical clustering of max-normalized trajectories of the 1000 most abundant clonotypes was used as exploratory dynamics analysis. Separately sequenced CD4+ and CD8+ repertoires were used to assign the CD4 or CD8 phenotype of responding clones. TCRdb redid the processing of the public reads, applying fastp at Q25 and MiXCR, and retained in-frame beta chains. Rows with a matching CDR3 protein are joined into one entry that keeps the most common DNA and genes. It is TCRdb's table, rather than the study itself, that gives the V and J calls and clone size. In all, the sample holds 400,000 to 500,000 distinct CDR3 sequences, and less than 25% of those were seen once. The leading ten clones occupy 7% to 9.5% of the sample.

This clonotype has a handful of counts. The specificity of this receptor is unknown. No base quality values were provided; no much bigger clone lies one nucleotide off. Ficoll-Paque density gradient centrifugation was used to isolate PBMCs. Overall study outcomes, separate from this receptor: From day 15 to 85, contracting clones showed balanced CD4/CD8 phenotypes, whereas a second wave of clones that expanded from day 15 to 37 leaned towards CD4+. The study included only a couple of mild cases, and larger cohorts that include severe cases with pre-infection samples were judged to be necessary. Contracting CD4+ clones were located mainly in the CM and EM memory subsets, whereas CD8+ clones were found to be enriched in EMRA. SARS-CoV-2 specificity was not confirmed for the second-wave clones peaking on day 37. Some responding clones were detected in pre-infection memory, which suggested that pre-existing cross-reactive memory T cells had joined the SARS-CoV-2 response.

CDR1 and CDR2 were assigned from the germline V gene (reference sequence) as LNHNV and YYDKDF. V is pruned by 4 bases and J by 8 bases, leaving 5 bases of the junction without a gene match. From the cysteine up to the phenylalanine, the CDR3 has a length of 12 residues. The retained sequence is limited to the CDR3, 36 bases, with the frame set at the first base. What was sequenced was PBMCs or a T cell subset sorted from them (not recorded which). This sequence originates from an adult woman who had mild COVID-19 (a few samples of this study predate the infection). The sample titles of this study are shuffled in the database, so cell type and time point are left out; the donor was told from shared clones. The chain links TRBV15 with TRBJ2-7, and 7 junctional nucleotides match TRBD1. For the CDR3, the sequence is CATSTDRAKQYF. The DNA sequence reads TGTGCCACCAGCACAGACAGGGCCAAGCAGTACTTC.